This T cell receptor beta chain comes out of a study of vaccination and CD4 T cells after COVID-19. Study-level information: SARS-CoV-2, HCoV-NL63, HCoV-OC43 and HCoV-229E supplied the overlapping spike peptides used to stimulate cells. Study-level points and caveats: Among those convalescent, a median 86.3% of reactive clones emerged solely post-vaccination. No early post-infection timepoints were studied, and convalescent patients studied were relatively few.

The CDR3 sequence is 16 residues long. From germline, CDR1 is MDHEN and CDR2 SYDVKM. The trim removed 5 bases at V and 6 bases at J, leaving 8 bases unmatched. Note on this clonotype: Its antigen is not identified.

Treatment denoted: roughly 10-day PBMC culture with coronavirus spike peptide pools or control peptides (ViraFEST assay). With the Oncomine TCR Beta short-read assay, DNA from cultured CD4+ T cells was sequenced. Using its own MiXCR run on the PCR reads, TCRdb lists one record per CDR3 protein. The sample contains 15,000 to 20,000 distinct CDR3 sequences, roughly 48% of which appear only once. The clonotype originates from a human donor who had recovered from COVID-19. The chain joins TRBV28 to TRBJ2-7; 15 bases map to TRBD2. The material sequenced was CD4+ T cells from blood, cultured in vitro, taken before SARS-CoV-2 vaccination. CDR3 coding DNA: TGTGCCAGCAGTACCCGGACTAGCGGGAGGGCCGGCGAGCAGTACTTC. Amino acid sequence: CASSTRTSGRAGEQYF.